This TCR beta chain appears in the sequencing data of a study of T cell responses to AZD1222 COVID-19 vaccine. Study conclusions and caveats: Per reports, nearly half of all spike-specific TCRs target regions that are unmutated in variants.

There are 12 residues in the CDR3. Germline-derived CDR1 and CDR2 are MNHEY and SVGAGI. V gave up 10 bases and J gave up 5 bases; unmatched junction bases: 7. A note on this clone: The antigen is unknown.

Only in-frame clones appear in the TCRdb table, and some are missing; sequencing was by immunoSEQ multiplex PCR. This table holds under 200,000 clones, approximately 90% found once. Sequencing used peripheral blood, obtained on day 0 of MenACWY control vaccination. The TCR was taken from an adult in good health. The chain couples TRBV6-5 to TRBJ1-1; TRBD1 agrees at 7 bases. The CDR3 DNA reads TGTGCCACGCACAGGGGAAGTACTGAAGCTTTCTTT. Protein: CATHRGSTEAFF.